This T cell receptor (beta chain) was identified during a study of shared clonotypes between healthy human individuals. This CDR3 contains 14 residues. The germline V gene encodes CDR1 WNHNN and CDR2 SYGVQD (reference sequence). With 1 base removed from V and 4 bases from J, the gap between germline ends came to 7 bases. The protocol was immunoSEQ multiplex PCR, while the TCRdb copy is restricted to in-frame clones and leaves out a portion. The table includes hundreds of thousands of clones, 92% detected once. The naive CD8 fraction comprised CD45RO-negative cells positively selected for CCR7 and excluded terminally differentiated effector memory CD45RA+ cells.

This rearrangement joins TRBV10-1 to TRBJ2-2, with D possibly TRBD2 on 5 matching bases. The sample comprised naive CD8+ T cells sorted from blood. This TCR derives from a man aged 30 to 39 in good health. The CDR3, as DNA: TGCGCCAGCAGTGAGTACGGGGTCACCGGGGAGCTGTTTTTT. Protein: CASSEYGVTGELFF.